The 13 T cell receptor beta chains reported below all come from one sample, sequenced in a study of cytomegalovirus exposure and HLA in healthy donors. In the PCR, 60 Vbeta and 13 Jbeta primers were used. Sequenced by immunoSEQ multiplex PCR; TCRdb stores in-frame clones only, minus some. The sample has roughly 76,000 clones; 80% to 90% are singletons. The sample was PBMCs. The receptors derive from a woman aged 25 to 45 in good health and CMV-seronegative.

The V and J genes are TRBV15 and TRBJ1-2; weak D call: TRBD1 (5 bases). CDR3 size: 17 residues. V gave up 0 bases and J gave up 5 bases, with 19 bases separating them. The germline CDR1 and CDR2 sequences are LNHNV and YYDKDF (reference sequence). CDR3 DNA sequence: TGTGCCACCAGCAGAGATTATTGGGGGGGTATAGGGTATGGCTACACCTTC. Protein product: CATSRDYWGGIGYGYTF.

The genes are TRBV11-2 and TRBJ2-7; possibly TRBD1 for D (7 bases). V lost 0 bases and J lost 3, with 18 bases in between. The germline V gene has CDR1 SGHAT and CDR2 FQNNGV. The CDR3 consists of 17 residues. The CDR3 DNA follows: TGTGCCAGCAGCTTAGATCAGGGCAGGGGGGCTTACTACGAGCAGTACTTC. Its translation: CASSLDQGRGAYYEQYF.

CDR3 nucleotides: TGTGCCAGCAGCTTAGGGGACAGGGTTGCTGCTGGGGCCAACGTCCTGACTTTC. Its translation is CASSLGDRVAAGANVLTF. The chain joins TRBV11-3 to TRBJ2-6, with 9 bases identical to TRBD1. The CDR3 consists of 18 residues. The trim removed 1 base at V and 2 bases at J, leaving 6 bases unmatched. Per the germline V gene, CDR1 is SGHNT and CDR2 is YENEEA.

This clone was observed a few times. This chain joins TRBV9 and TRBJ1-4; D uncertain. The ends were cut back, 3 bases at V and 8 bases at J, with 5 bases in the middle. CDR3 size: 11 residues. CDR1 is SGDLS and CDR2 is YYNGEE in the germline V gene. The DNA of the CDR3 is TGTGCCAGCAGCGCGGGGGAAAAACTGTTTTTT. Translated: CASSAGEKLFF.

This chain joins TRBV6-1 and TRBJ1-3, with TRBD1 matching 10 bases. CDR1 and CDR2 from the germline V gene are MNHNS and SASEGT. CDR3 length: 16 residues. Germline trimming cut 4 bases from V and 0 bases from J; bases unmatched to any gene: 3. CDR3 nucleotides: TGTGCCAGCAGTGGACAGGGGGCCTACTCTGGAAACACCATATATTTT. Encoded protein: CASSGQGAYSGNTIYF.

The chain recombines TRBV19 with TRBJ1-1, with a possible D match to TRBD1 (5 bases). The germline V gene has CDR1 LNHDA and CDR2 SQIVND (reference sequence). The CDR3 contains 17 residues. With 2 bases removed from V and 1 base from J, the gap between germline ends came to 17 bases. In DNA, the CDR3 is TGTGCCAGTAGTATACGGGGGGAGGCACGAAGGAACACTGAAGCTTTCTTT. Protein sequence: CASSIRGEARRNTEAFF.

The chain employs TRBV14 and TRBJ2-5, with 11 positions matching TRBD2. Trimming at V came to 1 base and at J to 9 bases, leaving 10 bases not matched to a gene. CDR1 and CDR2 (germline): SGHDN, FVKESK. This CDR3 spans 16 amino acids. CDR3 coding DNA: TGTGCCAGCAGCCAAGTTATTCCCACTAGCGGGAGCCCCCAGTACTTC. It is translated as CASSQVIPTSGSPQYF.

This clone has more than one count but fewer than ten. Written as DNA, the CDR3 is TGTGCCAGCAGTTTGACTAGCCATACCGGGGAGCTGTTTTTT. Protein product: CASSLTSHTGELFF. V is TRBV6-6 and J is TRBJ2-2; 7 nucleotides align to TRBD2. CDR1 and CDR2 (germline): MNHNY, SVGAGI (reference sequence). This CDR3 is 14 amino acids long. The V gene end was trimmed by 4 bases and the J gene end by 5 bases; junction bases not matched to a gene: 4.

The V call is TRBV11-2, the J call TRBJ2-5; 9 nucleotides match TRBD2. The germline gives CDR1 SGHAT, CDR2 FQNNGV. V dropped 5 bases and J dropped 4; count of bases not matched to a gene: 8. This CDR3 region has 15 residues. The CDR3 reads CASSARVAGVETQYF. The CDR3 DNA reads TGTGCCAGCAGCGCCCGGGTAGCGGGAGTAGAGACCCAGTACTTC.

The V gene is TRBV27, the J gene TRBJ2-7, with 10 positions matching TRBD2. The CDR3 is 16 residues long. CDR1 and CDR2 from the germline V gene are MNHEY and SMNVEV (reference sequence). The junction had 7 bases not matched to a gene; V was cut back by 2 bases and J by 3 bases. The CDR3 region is CASSLGWPSGSYEQYF. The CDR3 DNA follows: TGTGCCAGCAGTTTAGGGTGGCCTAGCGGGAGCTACGAGCAGTACTTC.

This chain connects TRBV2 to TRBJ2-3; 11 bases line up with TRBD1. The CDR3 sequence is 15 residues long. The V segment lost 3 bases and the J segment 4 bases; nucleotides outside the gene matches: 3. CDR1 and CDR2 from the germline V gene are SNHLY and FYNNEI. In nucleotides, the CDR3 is TGTGCCAGCAGTGACCCGGGACAGGGGGCAGATACGCAGTATTTT. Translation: CASSDPGQGADTQYF.

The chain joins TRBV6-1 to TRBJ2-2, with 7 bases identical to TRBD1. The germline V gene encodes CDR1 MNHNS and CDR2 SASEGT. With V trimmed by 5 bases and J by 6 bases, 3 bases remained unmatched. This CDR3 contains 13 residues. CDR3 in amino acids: CASSPGQSGELFF. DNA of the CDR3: TGTGCCAGCAGTCCGGGACAGTCCGGGGAGCTGTTTTTT.

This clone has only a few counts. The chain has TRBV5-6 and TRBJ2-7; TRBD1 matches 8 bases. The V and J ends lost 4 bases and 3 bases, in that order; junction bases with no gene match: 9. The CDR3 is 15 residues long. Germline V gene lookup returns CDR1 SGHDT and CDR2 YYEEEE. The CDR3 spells CASSRSGTGHYEQYF. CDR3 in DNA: TGTGCCAGCAGCCGGTCCGGGACAGGTCACTACGAGCAGTACTTC. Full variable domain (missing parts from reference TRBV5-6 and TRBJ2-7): DAGVTQSPTHLIKTRGQQVTLRCSPKSGHDTVSWYQQALGQGPQFIFQYYEEEERQRGNFPDRFSGHQFPNYSSELNVNALLLGDSALYLCASSRSGTGHYEQYFGPGTRLTVT.